The 22 T cell receptor beta chains reported below all come from one sample, sequenced in a study of T cells after yellow fever vaccination (dated by TCRdb to the late 2010s). What this sample's treatment or condition label stands for: live attenuated yellow fever vaccine strain. Library method: 5' RACE. The sequencer listed for this sample is Illumina NovaSeq 6000. TCRdb redid the processing of the public reads, applying fastp at Q25 and MiXCR, and retained in-frame beta chains. Under each unique CDR3 protein, matching rows form one entry showing the most common genes and DNA. For this sample there are fewer than 350,000 distinct CDR3 sequences; around 4.3% appear just once. In total, the top ten clones hold roughly a fifth of the sample. The specimen was PBMCs, collected 15 days after the yellow fever booster vaccination. The source is a man between 18 and 35 years old who received the YFV17D yellow fever vaccine.

This clonotype was seen a few times. The chain joins TRBV20-1 to TRBJ2-1; D not certain. The CDR3 is made up of 13 amino acids. CDR1 and CDR2 from the germline V gene are DFQATT and SNEGSKA (reference sequence). V lost 1 base to trimming and J lost 9 bases, with 13 bases between them. CDR3 sequence (DNA): TGCAGTGCTAGAGGGGCTAACGAGGCTGAGCAGTTCTTC. Translation: CSARGANEAEQFF.

This clonotype was counted many times. The chain employs TRBV7-2 and TRBJ2-3, with 7 nucleotides matching TRBD2. The CDR3 is made up of 16 amino acids. V trimming: 5 bases; J trimming: 4 bases; junction bases outside the gene matches: 12. Per germline, CDR1 SGHTA and CDR2 FQGNSA. In nucleotides, the CDR3 is TGTGCCAGCAGCCAGGGAGGGCTAGGGATGGCAGATACGCAGTATTTT. This sequence encodes CASSQGGLGMADTQYF.

The table lists this clonotype with a few counts. The CDR3: CASSHADTQYF. The DNA for the CDR3 is TGTGCCAGCAGCCATGCAGATACGCAGTATTTT. This chain connects TRBV7-9 to TRBJ2-3; no clear D gene. Germline V gene lookup returns CDR1 SEHNR and CDR2 FQNEAQ (reference sequence). V was pared by 5 bases and J by 4 bases, with 4 bases between. CDR3 size: 11 residues.

This clonotype was observed at least ten times. The gene calls are TRBV25-1 and TRBJ2-7; perhaps TRBD1 as D (6 bases). V was shortened by 6 bases and J by 1 base, with 13 bases between the two germline ends. Germline CDR1 reads MGHDK; CDR2 reads SYGVNS. CDR3 length: 14 amino acids. In DNA form, the CDR3 reads TGTGCCAGCAGGTACGAAGGGGGTTCCTACGAGCAGTACTTC. Encoded protein: CASRYEGGSYEQYF.

In this sample, this clonotype turned up a few times. The rearrangement joins TRBV6-1 to TRBJ2-2; 11 positions match TRBD2. Germline loops: CDR1 MNHNS, CDR2 SASEGT. The ends lost 4 bases at V and 2 bases at J; junction bases unmatched: 6. This CDR3 has 17 residues. CDR3 protein: CASSALAGGLNTGELFF. CDR3 nucleotides: TGTGCCAGCAGTGCTCTAGCGGGGGGCCTAAACACCGGGGAGCTGTTTTTT.

This clonotype came up many times. V usage is TRBV6-6 and J usage is TRBJ1-6; a possible D gene is TRBD1 (5 bases). The CDR3 length is 15 residues. Germline lookup yields CDR1 MNHNY and CDR2 SVGAGI (reference sequence). The V end lost 6 bases, the J end lost 7 bases, and 16 bases lay between the germline ends. Written as DNA, the CDR3 is TGTGCCAGCAGGGGGGGGTACGGCCAAAATTCACCCCTCCACTTT. Translated, it gives CASRGGYGQNSPLHF.

This clonotype was detected many times. This chain links TRBV20-1 with TRBJ2-1, with D possibly matching TRBD1 (6 bases). The CDR3 has 16 amino acids. From germline, CDR1 is DFQATT and CDR2 SNEGSKA (reference sequence). The V and J ends lost 6 bases and 0 bases respectively, with 18 bases between them. The CDR3 DNA reads as TGCAGTGCGCCAAATCGGGGACAAAGCTCCTACAATGAGCAGTTCTTC. This encodes CSAPNRGQSSYNEQFF.

This clonotype was seen a handful of times. The chain couples TRBV5-1 to TRBJ2-4, with D possibly TRBD1 on 5 matching bases. The CDR3 is 16 residues long. The germline CDR1 and CDR2 sequences are SGHRS and YFSETQ. Trimming left V 3 bases short and J 2 bases short, with 15 bases between. CDR3 nucleotides: TGCGCCAGCAGCTACCCAGGGCAAGGACCCAAAAACATTCAGTACTTC. Residues: CASSYPGQGPKNIQYF.

This clonotype came up a few times. This sequence joins TRBV4-3 and TRBJ2-7, with unresolved D. V was trimmed by 0 bases and J by 1 base, leaving 7 bases between them. Germline CDR1 reads LGHNA; CDR2 reads YSLEER. The CDR3 consists of 14 residues. CDR3 nucleotide sequence: TGCGCCAGCAGCCAAGATCTGGGGTCCTACGAGCAGTACGTC. It yields the protein CASSQDLGSYEQYV.

V and J are TRBV2 and TRBJ2-3, with 11 nucleotides matching TRBD2. V lost 4 bases, J lost 2 bases, and 11 bases stayed unmatched. The V gene's germline CDR1 is SNHLY and CDR2 FYNNEI. CDR3 size: 18 residues. The CDR3 reads CASSVGYSSGGTTDTQYF. The CDR3 region has the DNA TGTGCCAGCAGTGTGGGCTATTCTAGCGGGGGGACCACAGATACGCAGTATTTT.

In its sample, this clonotype was seen many times. The chain joins TRBV7-3 to TRBJ2-5; maybe TRBD2 (6 bases). The germline gives CDR1 SGHTA, CDR2 FQGTGA. The CDR3 is 14 amino acids. V lost 5 bases and J 6 bases, leaving 16 bases between the germline ends. CDR3 protein: CASSPGGEEQTQYF. CDR3 nucleotide sequence: TGTGCCAGCAGCCCGGGCGGGGAGGAACAGACCCAGTACTTC.

The chain carries TRBV7-8 and TRBJ2-5; D ambiguous. The germline gives CDR1 SGHVS, CDR2 FQNEAQ. The CDR3 contains 15 residues. V was trimmed by 0 bases and J by 5 bases, leaving 13 bases between them. The CDR3 is CASSLARAVQETQYF. The CDR3 nucleotides read TGTGCCAGCAGCTTAGCCCGGGCAGTTCAGGAGACCCAGTACTTC. Full variable domain (missing parts from reference TRBV7-8 and TRBJ2-5): GAGVSQSPRYKVAKRGQDVALRCDPISGHVSLFWYQQALGQGPEFLTYFQNEAQLDKSGLPSDRFFAERPEGSVSTLKIQRTQQEDSAVYLCASSLARAVQETQYFGPGTRLLVL.

This clonotype was seen many times. V usage is TRBV7-2 and J usage is TRBJ2-4; TRBD2 aligns across 11 bases. This CDR3 has 17 residues. Germline V gene data show CDR1 as SGHTA and CDR2 as FQGNSA. V lost 5 bases, J lost 3 bases, and 9 bases stayed unmatched. This CDR3 is CASSGGLAGGGKNIQYF. The CDR3 DNA reads as TGTGCCAGCAGCGGAGGCCTAGCGGGGGGCGGCAAAAACATTCAGTACTTC.

This chain links TRBV7-2 with TRBJ2-7, with D possibly TRBD2 on 5 matching bases. Germline assignment: CDR1 SGHTA and CDR2 FQGNSA. The V gene lost 0 bases and the J gene lost 0 bases, with 6 bases spanning the gap. This CDR3 region has 14 residues. CDR3 sequence reads: CASSLARVSYEQYF. The CDR3 nucleotides are TGTGCCAGCAGCTTAGCGAGGGTCTCCTACGAGCAGTACTTC.

V gene TRBV4-3 combines with J gene TRBJ2-1; D may correspond to TRBD1 or TRBD2 (5 bases each). The CDR3 covers 16 residues. Trimming pared 0 bases from V and 0 bases from J, leaving 9 bases between. Per germline, CDR1 LGHNA and CDR2 YSLEER. This chain's CDR3 is CASSQDFGGSYNEQFF. As DNA, the CDR3 is TGCGCCAGCAGCCAAGATTTTGGGGGCTCCTACAATGAGCAGTTCTTC.

The sample holds a few counts of this clonotype. The chain uses TRBV28 and TRBJ1-5; D unresolved. Trimming cost V 6 bases and J 4 bases, with 10 bases left between them. CDR1 MDHEN and CDR2 SYDVKM come from the germline V gene. The CDR3 spans 13 residues. CDR3 loop: CASSGLSNQPQHF. CDR3 DNA sequence: TGTGCCAGCAGCGGCCTTTCAAATCAGCCCCAGCATTTT.

This clonotype was observed a few times. This rearrangement joins TRBV4-2 to TRBJ2-5; D gene unclear. Germline CDR1 LGHNA, CDR2 YNFKEQ. This CDR3 region has 13 residues. V lost 0 bases and J lost 9, with 11 bases in between. The chain's CDR3 is CASSQELAWAQYF. The CDR3 DNA reads TGTGCCAGCAGCCAAGAGCTGGCCTGGGCCCAGTACTTC.

This clonotype occurred many times. The genes are TRBV28 and TRBJ2-6; 7 bases fit TRBD1. V lost 6 bases and J lost 1; bases outside the gene matches: 9. Germline CDR1 is MDHEN and CDR2 is SYDVKM. The CDR3 covers 17 residues. The CDR3 DNA reads TGTGCCAGCAGCCTTATGACAGGGCGATCTGGGGCCAACGTCCTGACTTTC. As protein: CASSLMTGRSGANVLTF.

This clonotype was picked up a small number of times. The chain joins TRBV7-9 to TRBJ2-5; perhaps TRBD1 as D (6 bases). Trimming pared 6 bases from V and 5 bases from J, leaving 19 bases between. CDR3 size: 15 residues. Germline V gives CDR1 SEHNR, CDR2 FQNEAQ (reference sequence). The CDR3 nucleotides read TGTGCCAGCAGAACCGCGACAGGTTCAGGGGAGACCCAGTACTTC. It translates to CASRTATGSGETQYF. The variable domain in full, with the rest retrieved from reference TRBV7-9 and TRBJ2-5, is DTGVSQNPRHKITKRGQNVTFRCDPISEHNRLYWYRQTLGQGPEFLTYFQNEAQLEKSRLLSDRFSAERPKGSFSTLEIQRTEQGDSAMYLCASRTATGSGETQYFGPGTRLLVL.

This clonotype was detected ten times or more. The chain links TRBV6-1 to TRBJ2-7; D not certain. CDR1 is MNHNS, CDR2 SASEGT, per germline. Between the trimmed V and J ends, which lost 8 bases and 4 bases, there was a span of 9 bases. This CDR3 has 11 amino acids. The CDR3 DNA reads TGTGCCAGCGGCTACTTTTACGAGCAGTACGTC. Translated, it gives CASGYFYEQYV.

Ten or more counts support this clonotype. The CDR3: CASSRTGQETQYF. The DNA for the CDR3 is TGCGCCAGCTCAAGGACTGGCCAAGAGACCCAGTACTTC. This sequence joins TRBV10-1 and TRBJ2-5; D may be TRBD2 (5 bases). Looked up from germline, CDR1 is WNHNN and CDR2 is SYGVQD (reference sequence). The CDR3 extends over 13 amino acids. The germline V and J ends were trimmed by 8 bases and 1 base, with 11 bases remaining between them.

This clonotype appeared a few times. The chain joins TRBV7-2 to TRBJ1-2; tentatively, D is TRBD1 (5 bases). From germline, CDR1 is SGHTA and CDR2 FQGNSA. Trimming pared 2 bases from V and 2 bases from J, leaving 15 bases between. This CDR3 has 16 amino acids. The CDR3 spells CASSLLTTGLNYGYTF. Here the CDR3 DNA reads TGTGCCAGCAGCTTACTCACTACAGGCCTGAACTATGGCTACACCTTC.